This T cell receptor (beta chain) derives from a study of cytomegalovirus exposure and HLA in healthy donors. Across the study: Among about 190 million T cells, an earlier analysis found roughly 110 million unique TCR beta sequences. The study's early data release held roughly 90 million unique TCRs from HLA-typed donors.

The CDR3 length is 15 residues. V shed 4 bases, J shed 5 bases, and the junction held 11 bases outside the gene matches. CDR1 SGDLS and CDR2 YYNGEE come from the germline V gene. The study ran its PCR with 60 Vbeta and 13 Jbeta primers. The repertoire was sequenced with immunoSEQ multiplex PCR; TCRdb's copy has only in-frame clones and lacks some. In the table there are fewer than 200,000 clones, 84% of which are singletons. The chain has TRBV9 and TRBJ2-7, with 8 bases aligning to TRBD2. The sequenced material came from PBMCs. The sequence derives from a girl aged 2 to 9 in good health and CMV-seropositive. CDR3 sequence: CASSLGGDSVHEQYF. The CDR3 DNA sequence: TGTGCCAGCAGCCTCGGGGGGGACTCGGTCCACGAGCAGTACTTC.